These 32 T cell receptor beta chains originate from one sample sequenced in a study of shared clonotypes between healthy human individuals. TCRdb's copy holds only in-frame clones and misses some; the assay was immunoSEQ multiplex PCR. The table includes more than 2 million clones, roughly 95% detected once. Selected positively for CCR7 and CD45RO-negative, naive CD8 cells excluded terminally differentiated effector memory CD45RA+ cells. The sample was naive CD8+ T cells from PBMCs. Receptor source: a man between 18 and 29 years old in good health. Some clones in this sample may be carry-over from other donors' samples.

The genes are TRBV9 and TRBJ1-2; D remains unclear. CDR3 size: 14 residues. Trimming removed 5 bases from V and 2 bases from J, with 13 bases in between. Germline values: CDR1 SGDLS, CDR2 YYNGEE. CDR3 amino acids: CASRGSGSNYGYTF. DNA of the CDR3: TGTGCCAGCAGGGGTTCGGGGTCCAACTATGGCTACACCTTC. The full variable domain, its missing parts supplied by reference TRBV9 and TRBJ1-2, is DSGVTQTPKHLITATGQRVTLRCSPRSGDLSVYWYQQSLDQGLQFLIQYYNGEERAKGNILERFSAQQFPDLHSELNLSSLELGDSALYFCASRGSGSNYGYTFGSGTRLTVV.

CDR3 protein: CASSAPVRGSSGNTIYF. CDR3 in DNA: TGTGCCAGCAGCGCACCGGTCAGGGGGTCTTCTGGAAACACCATATATTTT. The chain employs TRBV9 and TRBJ1-3; 7 bases agree with TRBD1. The CDR3 sequence is 17 residues long. V trimming: 3 bases; J trimming: 1 base; junction bases outside the gene matches: 10. The germline V gene has CDR1 SGDLS and CDR2 YYNGEE.

The chain combines TRBV7-9 with TRBJ2-1, with TRBD2 identical over 9 bases. Germline-derived CDR1 and CDR2 are SEHNR and FQNEAQ (reference sequence). The CDR3 contains 16 residues. Trimming cost V 5 bases and J 6 bases; bases outside gene matches: 11. The DNA of the CDR3 is TGTGCCAGCAGCCTAGTTCTAGCGGGATTCCTCAATGAGCAGTTCTTC. It is translated as CASSLVLAGFLNEQFF. The full variable domain, in which reference TRBV7-9 and TRBJ2-1 provide the parts outside the CDR3, is DTGVSQNPRHKITKRGQNVTFRCDPISEHNRLYWYRQTLGQGPEFLTYFQNEAQLEKSRLLSDRFSAERPKGSFSTLEIQRTEQGDSAMYLCASSLVLAGFLNEQFFGPGTRLTVL.

The chain couples TRBV10-3 to TRBJ2-1; 8 nucleotides match TRBD2. CDR1 and CDR2 (germline): ENHRY, SYGVKD. The CDR3 is 15 amino acids. The ends lost 2 bases at V and 4 bases at J; junction bases unmatched: 4. The CDR3 bases are TGTGCCATCAGTGAGGACATAGCGGGATACAATGAGCAGTTCTTC. Its protein product is CAISEDIAGYNEQFF.

V gene TRBV7-9 combines with J gene TRBJ1-2; D is undetermined. The CDR3 loop spans 15 amino acids. Germline assignment: CDR1 SEHNR and CDR2 FQNEAQ (reference sequence). V gave up 0 bases and J gave up 4 bases, with 12 bases separating them. The CDR3 region is CASSLAPSLSYGYTF. The CDR3 DNA reads as TGTGCCAGCAGCTTAGCGCCGAGCCTTAGCTATGGCTACACCTTC.

The V and J genes are TRBV27 and TRBJ2-2; TRBD2 might be the D (6 bases). Per the germline V gene, CDR1 is MNHEY and CDR2 is SMNVEV (reference sequence). The CDR3 is 13 amino acids. Trimming took off 4 bases at V and 7 bases at J, with 10 bases between the two ends. Here the CDR3 DNA reads TGTGCCAGCAGTTCTAGGGAGGACGGGGAGCTGTTTTTT. Its protein is CASSSREDGELFF.

CDR3 in DNA: TGTGCCAGCCACCAACCCGGCTCCAACCTCTACGAGCAGTACTTC. Its protein product is CASHQPGSNLYEQYF. The chain combines TRBV2 with TRBJ2-7; no clear D. Trimming pared 8 bases from V and 3 bases from J, leaving 20 bases between. The CDR3 consists of 15 residues. Germline loops: CDR1 SNHLY, CDR2 FYNNEI.

CDR3 residues: CASSEPPLAGAYNEQFF. CDR3 nucleotide sequence: TGTGCCAGCAGTGAACCCCCTTTAGCGGGAGCCTACAATGAGCAGTTCTTC. The rearrangement uses TRBV2 and TRBJ2-1, with 9 bases fitting TRBD2. The CDR3 runs to 17 residues. Trimming cost V 2 bases and J 2 bases; bases outside gene matches: 7. Germline assignment: CDR1 SNHLY and CDR2 FYNNEI.

V gene TRBV9 combines with J gene TRBJ2-7; 9 bases line up with TRBD1. With 4 bases clipped from V and 5 bases from J, the junction kept 10 bases outside the gene matches. Germline values: CDR1 SGDLS, CDR2 YYNGEE. This CDR3 has 15 residues. The CDR3 reads CASSPGGTGRDEQYF. CDR3 in DNA: TGTGCCAGCAGCCCAGGGGGGACAGGGCGCGACGAGCAGTACTTC.

The chain recombines TRBV5-6 with TRBJ2-1, with D tentatively TRBD1 (5 bases). CDR1 is SGHDT, CDR2 YYEEEE, per germline. Trimming stripped 4 bases from V and 3 bases from J, with 14 bases between. This CDR3 is built from 15 residues. CDR3 protein: CASSRPTEYYNEQFF. CDR3 nucleotides: TGTGCCAGCAGCCGTCCGACAGAATACTACAATGAGCAGTTCTTC.

A word on this clone: Other DNA variants within this sample encode the same CDR3. CDR3 sequence reads: CAISVTSGTSYEQYF. CDR3 nucleotides: TGTGCCATCAGTGTGACTAGCGGGACCTCCTACGAGCAGTACTTC. The rearrangement joins TRBV10-3 to TRBJ2-7; 11 bases map to TRBD2. V shed 4 bases and J 0 bases; nucleotides not matched to a gene: 2. This CDR3 has 15 amino acids. The germline gives CDR1 ENHRY, CDR2 SYGVKD.

This clone was recorded only once. The J gene is TRBJ2-7, the V gene TRBV28; no reliable D call. Germline loops: CDR1 MDHEN, CDR2 SYDVKM. V was clipped by 10 bases and J by 0 bases, with 10 bases between them. The CDR3 is 12 residues long. CDR3 DNA sequence: TGTGCCACCTCGGAGACCTCCTACGAGCAGTACTTC. It yields the protein CATSETSYEQYF. Full variable domain (missing parts from reference TRBV28 and TRBJ2-7): DVKVTQSSRYLVKRTGEKVFLECVQDMDHENMFWYRQDPGLGLRLIYFSYDVKMKEKGDIPEGYSVSREKKERFSLILESASTNQTSMYLCATSETSYEQYFGPGTRLTVT.

This clone was detected once. The rearrangement links TRBV27 to TRBJ2-7, with 7 bases fitting TRBD2. CDR3 size: 16 residues. Germline V lookup: CDR1 MNHEY, CDR2 SMNVEV (reference sequence). The V segment lost 0 bases and the J segment 2 bases; nucleotides outside the gene matches: 7. The CDR3 is CASSLSIAGLTYEQYF. The CDR3 nucleotides are TGTGCCAGCAGTTTATCGATAGCGGGCCTTACCTACGAGCAGTACTTC.

The chain employs TRBV6-5 and TRBJ2-1; maybe TRBD1 (6 bases). CDR3 length: 11 amino acids. CDR1 is MNHEY, CDR2 SVGAGI, per germline. The V gene lost 5 bases and the J gene lost 10 bases, with 9 bases spanning the gap. The DNA for the CDR3 is TGTGCCAGCAGTCCCGGGACAGAGCAGTTCTTC. It encodes CASSPGTEQFF.

The V call is TRBV4-2, the J call TRBJ2-3, with 8 bases that match TRBD1. V was clipped by 4 bases and J by 2 bases; unmatched bases: 5. The germline V gene has CDR1 LGHNA and CDR2 YNFKEQ. The CDR3 has 15 residues. As DNA, the CDR3 is TGTGCCAGCAGCCTGGGACAGGTCCCCACAGATACGCAGTATTTT. Translated, it gives CASSLGQVPTDTQYF.

The chain carries TRBV27 and TRBJ2-1; 11 bases are shared with TRBD2. CDR3 length: 15 residues. The germline gives CDR1 MNHEY, CDR2 SMNVEV (reference sequence). V shed 5 bases and J 4 bases; nucleotides not matched to a gene: 4. CDR3 loop: CASSPVAGGYNEQFF. Here the CDR3 DNA reads TGTGCCAGCAGTCCAGTAGCGGGAGGGTACAATGAGCAGTTCTTC.

This clone was picked up one time. The chain carries TRBV29-1 and TRBJ2-1; tentatively, D is TRBD2 (5 bases). Looked up from germline, CDR1 is SQVTM and CDR2 is ANQGSEA. V was trimmed by 4 bases and J by 4 bases, leaving 11 bases between them. The CDR3 is 13 amino acids. The CDR3 DNA sequence: TGCAGCGTTGGTGCGGGTCTATACAATGAGCAGTTCTTC. Protein: CSVGAGLYNEQFF.

This chain joins TRBV5-3 and TRBJ2-1; 10 positions match TRBD2. TRBV5-3 is classed as an ORF, of uncertain function. J lost 15 bases, V lost 4 bases, and 4 bases had no gene match. The CDR3 runs to 11 residues. The CDR3 loop reads CARSRTSGTFF. CDR3 DNA sequence: TGTGCCAGAAGCCGGACTAGCGGTACGTTCTTC.

The CDR3 sequence: CASSLESSYEQYF. CDR3 bases: TGTGCCAGCAGTTTGGAATCCAGCTACGAGCAGTACTTC. The chain combines TRBV6-6 with TRBJ2-7; D ambiguous. The CDR3 loop spans 13 amino acids. Germline lookup yields CDR1 MNHNY and CDR2 SVGAGI (reference sequence). Trimming took off 4 bases at V and 3 bases at J, with 10 bases between the two ends.

The rearrangement uses TRBV5-1 and TRBJ2-5, with D possibly being TRBD1 (6 bases). Germline CDR1 reads SGHRS; CDR2 reads YFSETQ. The CDR3 totals 16 residues. The V end lost 0 bases, the J end lost 1 base, and 13 bases lay between the germline ends. CDR3 sequence: CASSLALGQLQETQYF. Here the CDR3 DNA reads TGCGCCAGCAGCTTGGCCTTAGGACAGCTCCAAGAGACCCAGTACTTC. Complete variable domain (other parts from reference TRBV5-1 and TRBJ2-5): KAGVTQTPRYLIKTRGQQVTLSCSPISGHRSVSWYQQTPGQGLQFLFEYFSETQRNKGNFPGRFSGRQFSNSRSEMNVSTLELGDSALYLCASSLALGQLQETQYFGPGTRLLVL.

The chain recombines TRBV4-3 with TRBJ1-5; the D is unclear. The germline gives CDR1 LGHNA, CDR2 YSLEER. The CDR3 has 16 residues. V lost 0 bases and J lost 4, with 13 bases in between. This chain's CDR3 is CASSQDLSDPNQPQHF. CDR3 sequence (DNA): TGCGCCAGCAGCCAAGATCTTTCGGATCCTAATCAGCCCCAGCATTTT.

This chain joins TRBV28 and TRBJ1-5; tentatively, D is TRBD1 (5 bases). The CDR3 consists of 13 residues. Germline CDR1 reads MDHEN; CDR2 reads SYDVKM. V was clipped by 6 bases and J by 11 bases, with 17 bases between them. The CDR3 region is CASRPELSRAQHF. DNA of the CDR3: TGTGCCAGCAGACCCGAATTATCCAGGGCCCAGCATTTT.

The CDR3 nucleotides are TGTGCCAGCCATGGGACAGGTCTTTCCTACTACGAGCAGTACTTC. Encoded protein: CASHGTGLSYYEQYF. The chain has TRBV6-1 and TRBJ2-7, with 8 positions matching TRBD1. After removal of 8 bases from V and 3 bases from J, the junction contained 12 bases not matched to a gene. Germline loops: CDR1 MNHNS, CDR2 SASEGT. The CDR3 extends over 15 amino acids.

The chain employs TRBV4-3 and TRBJ2-3; 8 positions match TRBD2. Germline V CDR1 and CDR2: LGHNA, YSLEER. V lost 1 base, J lost 6 bases, and 6 bases stayed unmatched. This CDR3 is built from 15 residues. The chain's CDR3 is CASSQAGGPIDTQYF. The CDR3 region has the DNA TGCGCCAGCAGCCAAGCGGGAGGGCCGATTGATACGCAGTATTTT.

The chain uses TRBV30 and TRBJ2-2; 7 bases are a match to TRBD2. The CDR3 contains 18 residues. The V gene end was trimmed by 3 bases and the J gene end by 0 bases; junction bases not matched to a gene: 13. The germline CDR1 and CDR2 sequences are GTSNPN and SVGIG (reference sequence). The CDR3 nucleotides read TGTGCCTGGAGCTTGGGGCTAGCGGACTACACGAACACCGGGGAGCTGTTTTTT. As protein: CAWSLGLADYTNTGELFF.

This sequence joins TRBV28 and TRBJ1-1, with a possible D match to TRBD1 (5 bases). V was shortened by 5 bases and J by 1 base, with 11 bases between the two germline ends. The CDR3 contains 14 residues. Germline V gene sequence: CDR1 MDHEN, CDR2 SYDVKM. CDR3 in DNA: TGTGCCAGCAGTGTAGGGACTGCGAACACTGAAGCTTTCTTT. Encoded protein: CASSVGTANTEAFF. Based on the CDR3 plus reference TRBV28 and TRBJ1-1, the full variable domain is DVKVTQSSRYLVKRTGEKVFLECVQDMDHENMFWYRQDPGLGLRLIYFSYDVKMKEKGDIPEGYSVSREKKERFSLILESASTNQTSMYLCASSVGTANTEAFFGQGTRLTVV.

J is TRBJ2-1 and V is TRBV7-3; D possibly corresponds to TRBD2 (6 bases). The CDR3 contains 16 residues. From germline, CDR1 is SGHTA and CDR2 FQGTGA. With 5 bases removed from V and 6 bases from J, the gap between germline ends came to 20 bases. CDR3: CASSPRSGTGFNEQFF. DNA for the CDR3: TGTGCCAGCAGCCCACGCTCGGGGACTGGATTCAATGAGCAGTTCTTC.

As to this clone: The identical CDR3 is also encoded by other nucleotide sequences in the sample. The chain couples TRBV27 to TRBJ2-1; maybe TRBD2 (5 bases). The ends were cut back, 3 bases at V and 5 bases at J, with 8 bases in the middle. The germline gives CDR1 MNHEY, CDR2 SMNVEV (reference sequence). The CDR3 runs to 13 residues. The CDR3 DNA reads TGTGCCAGCAGTTTGGACTCTAACAATGAGCAGTTCTTC. Translated: CASSLDSNNEQFF.

The chain combines TRBV18 with TRBJ2-7, with no clear D. V lost 2 bases and J 3 bases, leaving 20 bases between the germline ends. Germline V gene sequence: CDR1 KGHSH, CDR2 LQKENI. The CDR3 has 17 amino acids. CDR3 coding DNA: TGTGCCAGCTCACCAAGGGAAAACAGCTTAAGGAACTACGAGCAGTACTTC. It yields the protein CASSPRENSLRNYEQYF.

The chain is built from TRBV19 and TRBJ2-2; TRBD1 matches 9 bases. This CDR3 has 15 amino acids. Germline V lookup: CDR1 LNHDA, CDR2 SQIVND (reference sequence). The V and J ends lost 6 bases and 3 bases, in that order; junction bases with no gene match: 5. CDR3 in amino acids: CASRARDRDTGELFF. The CDR3 DNA reads as TGTGCCAGTAGGGCGAGGGACAGGGACACCGGGGAGCTGTTTTTT.

This rearrangement joins TRBV9 to TRBJ2-3, with TRBD1 as a possible D gene (6 bases). Trimming shortened V by 4 bases and J by 1 base, and 10 bases separated the two germline ends. Germline assignment: CDR1 SGDLS and CDR2 YYNGEE. The CDR3 is made up of 14 amino acids. As DNA, the CDR3 is TGTGCCAGCAGCCCCCACAGGGGCACAGATACGCAGTATTTT. Amino acid sequence: CASSPHRGTDTQYF.

This sequence joins TRBV9 and TRBJ1-2; 9 nucleotides agree with TRBD1. CDR1 and CDR2 (germline): SGDLS, YYNGEE. V lost 0 bases and J lost 6; bases outside the gene matches: 3. The CDR3 length is 14 residues. CDR3 nucleotides: TGTGCCAGCAGCGTAGGTGGGACAGGGCATGGCTACACCTTC. Its translation is CASSVGGTGHGYTF.